This TCR beta chain was identified during a study of early T cells in non-severe SARS-CoV-2 infection. This clonotype has more than one count but fewer than ten. Each cDNA molecule carried a unique molecular identifier. Using its own MiXCR run on the 5' RACE reads, TCRdb lists one record per CDR3 protein. The sample includes some 80,000 distinct CDR3 sequences, about 5% of them seen just once. Sequenced material: whole blood, taken at baseline. The source is an adult who was a healthcare worker with PCR-confirmed SARS-CoV-2 infection or an uninfected control (not recorded which).

Here the CDR3 reads CSVSTTGNEKLFF. The CDR3 DNA follows: TGCAGCGTCTCGACCACAGGGAATGAAAAACTGTTTTTT. The chain carries TRBV29-1 and TRBJ1-4, with a tentative D call TRBD1 (6 bases). Germline V CDR1 and CDR2: SQVTM, ANQGSEA. The CDR3 totals 13 residues. V was cut by 6 bases and J by 5 bases, with 13 bases left in between. Full variable domain (outside the CDR3, taken from reference TRBV29-1 and TRBJ1-4): SAVISQKPSRDICQRGTSLTIQCQVDSQVTMMFWYRQQPGQSLTLIATANQGSEATYESGFVIDKFPISRPNLTFSTLTVSNMSPEDSSIYLCSVSTTGNEKLFFGSGTQLSVL.